What follows are 17 T cell receptor beta chains derived from one specimen sequenced in a study of blood T cell repertoires in COVID-19. Some clones are missing from TCRdb's copy, which holds only in-frame ones; the method was immunoSEQ multiplex PCR. Of fewer than 15,000 clones in the sample, about 89% were seen once. Sample: peripheral blood. The receptors stem from a woman between 70 and 85 years old in a cohort sampled during active or convalescent COVID-19.

The sample holds a few counts of this clone. The J gene is TRBJ1-5, the V gene TRBV20-1; TRBD1 is a possible D gene (6 bases). Germline values: CDR1 DFQATT, CDR2 SNEGSKA (reference sequence). The V and J ends lost 3 bases and 3 bases respectively, with 12 bases between them. CDR3 length equals 14 residues. CDR3 region: CSASQGRDNQPQHF. CDR3 DNA: TGCAGTGCTAGTCAGGGGAGAGACAATCAGCCCCAGCATTTT.

The rearrangement joins TRBV9 to TRBJ2-7; 8 bases agree with TRBD2. Germline assignment: CDR1 SGDLS and CDR2 YYNGEE. This CDR3 is 12 amino acids long. V trimming: 6 bases; J trimming: 5 bases; junction bases outside the gene matches: 4. The CDR3 sequence is CASTRGGDEQYF. The CDR3 DNA follows: TGTGCCAGCACCCGGGGGGGGGACGAGCAGTACTTC.

The genes are TRBV9 and TRBJ1-4, with D possibly TRBD1 on 5 matching bases. This CDR3 comprises 15 residues. Between the trimmed V and J ends, which lost 3 bases and 5 bases, there was a span of 14 bases. CDR1 and CDR2 from the germline V gene are SGDLS and YYNGEE. DNA for the CDR3: TGTGCCAGCAGCGGATCGGGGGGGATCAATGAAAAACTGTTTTTT. Translation gives CASSGSGGINEKLFF.

V and J are TRBV28 and TRBJ2-7; the match to TRBD1 covers 7 bases. This CDR3 has 15 amino acids. In germline, CDR1 is MDHEN, CDR2 SYDVKM. V lost 8 bases and J lost 0; bases outside the gene matches: 10. The CDR3 loop is CASEGADGGSYEQYF. For the CDR3, the DNA is TGTGCCAGCGAGGGGGCAGATGGGGGCTCCTACGAGCAGTACTTC.

This clone occurred once. V is TRBV10-3 and J is TRBJ1-1, with TRBD1 matching 7 bases. V was pared by 7 bases and J by 4 bases, with 3 bases of the junction left unmatched. CDR3 length equals 12 residues. The germline V gene has CDR1 ENHRY and CDR2 SYGVKD. The CDR3 is CAITSGGTEAFF. The CDR3, as DNA: TGTGCCATCACCTCAGGGGGCACTGAAGCTTTCTTT.

The chain employs TRBV11-2 and TRBJ1-1; D may be TRBD1 (5 bases). V lost 1 base, J lost 6 bases, and 18 bases lay in between. The CDR3 sequence is 16 residues long. The V gene's germline CDR1 is SGHAT and CDR2 FQNNGV. CDR3 loop: CASSLAMGGSISEAFF. The DNA of the CDR3 is TGTGCCAGCAGCTTAGCCATGGGGGGGAGCATCTCTGAAGCTTTCTTT.

The genes are TRBV4-1 and TRBJ2-3, with TRBD2 identical over 9 bases. The CDR3 is made up of 16 amino acids. V lost 3 bases, J lost 0 bases, and 4 bases stayed unmatched. Germline V gene lookup returns CDR1 MGHRA and CDR2 YSYEKL. This chain's CDR3 is CASSQDTSGSTDTQYF. In DNA, the CDR3 is TGCGCCAGCAGCCAGGATACTAGCGGGAGCACAGATACGCAGTATTTT.

This chain joins TRBV11-2 and TRBJ2-7, with 9 bases aligning to TRBD1. Per germline, CDR1 SGHAT and CDR2 FQNNGV. The ends lost 3 bases at V and 4 bases at J; junction bases unmatched: 10. This CDR3 spans 16 amino acids. CDR3 nucleotides: TGTGCCAGCAGCTTGTACAGGGGGCAGTTAAGTTACGAGCAGTACTTC. It yields the protein CASSLYRGQLSYEQYF.

The chain employs TRBV28 and TRBJ1-3, with TRBD1 matching over 8 bases. With 2 bases clipped from V and 7 bases from J, the junction kept 4 bases outside the gene matches. Germline V CDR1 and CDR2: MDHEN, SYDVKM. This CDR3 spans 14 amino acids. Written as DNA, the CDR3 is TGTGCCAGCAGTTTACACAGGGGGGACAACACCATATATTTT. Protein: CASSLHRGDNTIYF.

This chain uses TRBV7-8 with TRBJ2-3; TRBD2 matches at 8 bases. The CDR3 runs 15 residues. V dropped 8 bases and J dropped 0; count of bases not matched to a gene: 7. Germline CDR1 SGHVS, CDR2 FQNEAQ. The CDR3 is CASVLSGASTDTQYF. The CDR3 nucleotides are TGTGCCAGCGTACTTAGCGGGGCTAGCACAGATACGCAGTATTTT.

The chain links TRBV9 to TRBJ2-7; 7 bases map to TRBD1. CDR3 length equals 12 residues. Per germline, CDR1 SGDLS and CDR2 YYNGEE. Trimming at V came to 3 bases and at J to 5 bases, leaving 2 bases not matched to a gene. CDR3 sequence (DNA): TGTGCCAGCAGCGGACAGGGCCACGAGCAGTACTTC. This sequence encodes CASSGQGHEQYF.

The chain recombines TRBV2 with TRBJ2-5; the D is unclear. Germline CDR1 reads SNHLY; CDR2 reads FYNNEI. The CDR3 consists of 14 residues. Trimming cost V 6 bases and J 2 bases, with 13 bases left between them. CDR3 sequence (DNA): TGTGCCAGCAGGGGCCCAGGTCGTCAAGAGACCCAGTACTTC. This encodes CASRGPGRQETQYF.

The chain carries TRBV28 and TRBJ1-1, with 8 bases matching TRBD1. V shed 7 bases, J shed 1 base, and the junction held 5 bases outside the gene matches. CDR1 is MDHEN and CDR2 is SYDVKM in the germline V gene. The CDR3 consists of 14 residues. In DNA, the CDR3 is TGTGCCAGCATAAGGACAGGGAGGAACACTGAAGCTTTCTTT. Translation: CASIRTGRNTEAFF.

This chain uses TRBV7-9 with TRBJ2-4, with 7 bases fitting TRBD1. Unmatched junction bases numbered 8, after V lost 6 bases and J lost 6 bases. Germline V gives CDR1 SEHNR, CDR2 FQNEAQ (reference sequence). The CDR3 runs 14 residues. CDR3 coding DNA: TGTGCCAGCAGTCCTACAGGGGATTCAAACATTCAGTACTTC. Protein sequence: CASSPTGDSNIQYF.

This chain joins TRBV9 and TRBJ2-2; D is unclear. The ends were cut back, 4 bases at V and 3 bases at J, with 10 bases in the middle. The CDR3 is 14 amino acids. Germline V gene data show CDR1 as SGDLS and CDR2 as YYNGEE. In DNA, the CDR3 is TGTGCCAGCAGCCCCCGGCAGGACACCGGGGAGCTGTTTTTT. This sequence encodes CASSPRQDTGELFF.

The chain has TRBV4-3 and TRBJ1-5; D is unclear. V was shortened by 3 bases and J by 4 bases, with 13 bases between the two germline ends. The CDR3 has 15 amino acids. Germline V gene sequence: CDR1 LGHNA, CDR2 YSLEER. The DNA of the CDR3 is TGCGCCAGCAGCCAGGGTATTTTCGGGAATCAGCCCCAGCATTTT. Residues: CASSQGIFGNQPQHF.

V and J are TRBV25-1 and TRBJ1-4; maybe TRBD1 (5 bases). The germline CDR1 and CDR2 sequences are MGHDK and SYGVNS. The length of the CDR3 is 16 residues. V lost 2 bases and J lost 10, with 20 bases in between. CDR3 coding DNA: TGTGCCAGCAGTGAACTTCAAGGGGCGAATGGCGTAAAACTGTTTTTT. It yields the protein CASSELQGANGVKLFF.